Sequencing of this T cell receptor (beta chain) was carried out in a study of T cells expressing NK-cell markers. Study-wide background: Investigators obtained TCR beta repertoires from sorted CD3+CD56+NKG2C+, CD3+CD56+NKG2C- and CD3+CD56-NKG2C+ T cells. Of eight sequenced donors, seven were HCMV-seropositive and one HCMV-seronegative.

The CDR3 consists of 13 residues. Germline CDR1 is DFQATT and CDR2 is SNEGSKA (reference sequence). With UMIs, 5'RACE template switching was used to make TCR beta cDNA. With the 5' RACE reads reprocessed, TCRdb shows one record per CDR3 protein and no DNA. Recorded for this sample: around 470,000 distinct CDR3 sequences. Worth noting for this clonotype: Its antigen is currently unknown.

Study results and caveats: Whether expanded NKG2C-expressing T cell clones recognize HCMV is unknown.

The chain is built from TRBV20-1 and TRBJ2-5; as DNA is missing, the TRBD1 call by TCRdb cannot be tested. The clonotype originates from a woman in her 50s in good health. Sequenced sample: blood T cells: a sorted CD56 or NKG2C T cell subset, CD4+ or CD8+ T cells, or bulk PBMC T cells (not recorded which). The CDR3 is CSAMALGGETQYF.